The sequence of this T cell receptor (beta chain) was determined in a study of T cells in Graves' hyperthyroidism and ophthalmopathy. Study details: Staff took peripheral blood when the initial diagnosis was made, before any treatment began.

Amplified TCR beta CDR3 regions derived from RNA transcripts. HTBI primers drove first-round RT-PCR of the TCR CDR3. In TCRdb, the multiplex PCR reads were re-called with MiXCR into one record per CDR3 protein. In the table there are some 530,000 distinct CDR3 sequences, approximately 22% of which are singletons. The diagnoses drew upon clinical symptoms, serum thyroxine and TRAb, thyroid ultrasound and orbital computed tomography. This clonotype was counted many times. CDR3 size: 13 residues. V shed 8 bases, J shed 5 bases, and the junction held 10 bases outside the gene matches. Germline CDR1 reads GTSNPN; CDR2 reads SVGIG (reference sequence).

Sequenced input: blood. The receptor was derived from a woman in her 70s with Graves' ophthalmopathy. V and J are TRBV30 and TRBJ1-1; TRBD1 aligns across 8 bases. This CDR3 is CAGTKDRDTEAFF. DNA for the CDR3: TGTGCCGGAACTAAGGACAGGGATACTGAAGCTTTCTTT. Full variable domain (remainder filled in from reference TRBV30 and TRBJ1-1): SQTIHQWPATLVQPVGSPLSLECTVEGTSNPNLYWYRQAAGRGLQLLFYSVGIGQISSEVPQNLSASRPQDRQFILSSKKLLLSDSGFYLCAGTKDRDTEAFFGQGTRLTVV.